The next 12 T cell receptor beta chains were all read from a single sample in a study of cytomegalovirus exposure and HLA in healthy donors. PCR was performed using 60 Vbeta and 13 Jbeta primers. Measured with immunoSEQ multiplex PCR; TCRdb has only the in-frame clones, and not every one. The table lists 100,000 or so clones, approximately 68% of them singletons, with around 4.8% in the top ten. The sequencing input was PBMCs. Receptors originate from a woman between 18 and 30 years old in good health and CMV-seropositive.

Here the CDR3 DNA reads TGTGCCGTTCCGGGACAGGGGGCTGAAGCTTTCTTT. Its protein product is CAVPGQGAEAFF. This chain links TRBV2 with TRBJ1-1; TRBD1 matches at 11 bases. CDR3 length equals 12 residues. Per germline, CDR1 SNHLY and CDR2 FYNNEI. J lost 6 bases, V lost 11 bases, and 5 bases had no gene match.

V gene TRBV11-3 combines with J gene TRBJ2-1, with 11 bases that match TRBD2. The CDR3 length is 15 residues. V shed 5 bases, J shed 6 bases, and the junction held 6 bases outside the gene matches. Germline assignment: CDR1 SGHNT and CDR2 YENEEA. This CDR3 reads CASSQLAGAGNEQFF. The CDR3 coding sequence is TGTGCCAGCAGCCAACTAGCGGGAGCAGGCAATGAGCAGTTCTTC.

This chain joins TRBV28 and TRBJ1-2, with 8 bases matching TRBD1. The V gene's germline CDR1 is MDHEN and CDR2 SYDVKM. Trimming removed 1 base from V and 4 bases from J; junction bases left unmatched: 8. The CDR3 is 16 residues long. The CDR3 DNA follows: TGTGCCAGCAGTTTATCCGCGGGGACAGGACCCTATGGCTACACCTTC. Translating gives CASSLSAGTGPYGYTF.

The count of this clone is one. The chain couples TRBV7-2 to TRBJ2-2; 12 nucleotides align to TRBD2. The CDR3 runs to 15 residues. Per germline, CDR1 SGHTA and CDR2 FQGNSA. The junction had 2 bases not matched to a gene; V was cut back by 4 bases and J by 5 bases. The DNA of the CDR3 is TGTGCCAGCAGCTCGACTAGCGGGAGAACCGGGGAGCTGTTTTTT. Translating it yields CASSSTSGRTGELFF. Filled out from reference TRBV7-2 and TRBJ2-2, the complete variable domain reads GAGVSQSPSNKVTEKGKDVELRCDPISGHTALYWYRQSLGQGLEFLIYFQGNSAPDKSGLPSDRFSAERTGGSVSTLTIQRTQQEDSAVYLCASSSTSGRTGELFFGEGSRLTVL.

V is TRBV2 and J is TRBJ2-7, with D perhaps TRBD2 (6 bases). The CDR3 sequence is 14 residues long. V gave up 4 bases and J gave up 3 bases, with 13 bases separating them. Germline loops: CDR1 SNHLY, CDR2 FYNNEI. This CDR3 reads CASSGRGLIYEQYF. The CDR3 DNA sequence: TGTGCCAGCAGTGGCCGGGGACTGATCTACGAGCAGTACTTC.

The chain has TRBV27 and TRBJ2-1; 10 nucleotides line up with TRBD2. The trim removed 4 bases at V and 7 bases at J, leaving 7 bases unmatched. Germline CDR1 MNHEY, CDR2 SMNVEV (reference sequence). The CDR3 has 15 residues. The CDR3 protein is CASSSTSGNFNEQFF. The CDR3 coding sequence is TGTGCCAGCAGTTCTACTAGCGGGAACTTTAATGAGCAGTTCTTC.

The V gene is TRBV7-6, the J gene TRBJ2-7; D not resolved. Germline lookup yields CDR1 SGHVS and CDR2 FNYEAQ. V dropped 5 bases and J dropped 2 bases, with 13 bases sitting between them. This CDR3 region has 14 residues. CDR3 DNA sequence: TGTGCCAGCAGCCCCGGTGAGAATGCCTACGAGCAGTACTTC. It codes for CASSPGENAYEQYF.

The CDR3 here is CATSRDLRGYNEQFF. The CDR3 bases are TGTGCCACCAGCAGAGATCTTCGGGGTTACAATGAGCAGTTCTTC. This chain uses TRBV15 with TRBJ2-1; a possible D gene is TRBD2 (5 bases). CDR1 is LNHNV, CDR2 YYDKDF, per germline (reference sequence). The V gene lost 0 bases and the J gene lost 4 bases, with 10 bases spanning the gap. This CDR3 comprises 15 residues.

The V and J genes are TRBV19 and TRBJ2-7; D may be TRBD1 (6 bases). Germline V gene lookup returns CDR1 LNHDA and CDR2 SQIVND (reference sequence). The CDR3 extends over 15 amino acids. V was pared by 5 bases and J by 3 bases, with 17 bases between. For the CDR3, the DNA is TGTGCCAGTAGTTTTTCCGGGACAATCCGCTACGAGCAGTACTTC. It codes for CASSFSGTIRYEQYF.

The rearrangement links TRBV6-6 to TRBJ1-2; TRBD1 aligns across 10 bases. Germline assignment: CDR1 MNHNY and CDR2 SVGAGI (reference sequence). V dropped 7 bases and J dropped 4; count of bases not matched to a gene: 6. The CDR3 loop spans 14 amino acids. The CDR3, as DNA: TGTGCCAGCATCGGACAGGGGGAGTCCTATGGCTACACCTTC. Protein sequence: CASIGQGESYGYTF.

This clone was picked up a small number of times. V and J are TRBV7-9 and TRBJ2-7; D remains ambiguous. V gave up 8 bases and J gave up 2 bases, with 13 bases separating them. This CDR3 region has 13 residues. CDR1 is SEHNR and CDR2 is FQNEAQ in the germline V gene (reference sequence). The CDR3: CASEPPYPYEQYF. CDR3 nucleotide sequence: TGTGCCAGCGAACCCCCCTACCCCTACGAGCAGTACTTC. Full variable domain (outside the CDR3, taken from reference TRBV7-9 and TRBJ2-7): DTGVSQNPRHKITKRGQNVTFRCDPISEHNRLYWYRQTLGQGPEFLTYFQNEAQLEKSRLLSDRFSAERPKGSFSTLEIQRTEQGDSAMYLCASEPPYPYEQYFGPGTRLTVT.

The chain carries TRBV11-3 and TRBJ2-3; perhaps TRBD2 as D (6 bases). Per germline, CDR1 SGHNT and CDR2 YENEEA. This CDR3 region has 16 residues. Trimming shortened V by 1 base and J by 4 bases, and 15 bases separated the two germline ends. CDR3 sequence: CASSLVVPGVSDTQYF. The CDR3, as DNA: TGTGCCAGCAGCTTAGTAGTCCCGGGAGTTTCAGATACGCAGTATTTT.